These 14 T cell receptor beta chains share one sample of origin, sequenced in a study of OX40 agonist ivuxolimab in advanced cancers. Sequencing used immunoSEQ multiplex PCR; TCRdb keeps in-frame clones, though not all of them. Found here are about 7,800 clones, roughly 73% of them singletons; the top ten hold 50% to 65%. Specimen: CD4+ or CD8+ T cells sorted from blood, collected in a trial of the OX40 agonist ivuxolimab. The source of these receptors is an adult with an advanced solid tumor such as melanoma, head and neck, liver or kidney cancer.

This chain joins TRBV7-9 and TRBJ2-2; tentatively, D is TRBD1 (5 bases). V was cut by 8 bases and J by 5 bases, with 18 bases left in between. The length of the CDR3 is 15 residues. CDR1 and CDR2 (germline): SEHNR, FQNEAQ (reference sequence). CDR3 in amino acids: CASFISGHRTGELFF. CDR3 coding DNA: TGTGCCAGCTTCATTTCAGGACACAGAACCGGGGAGCTGTTTTTT. Filled out from reference TRBV7-9 and TRBJ2-2, the complete variable domain reads DTGVSQNPRHKITKRGQNVTFRCDPISEHNRLYWYRQTLGQGPEFLTYFQNEAQLEKSRLLSDRFSAERPKGSFSTLEIQRTEQGDSAMYLCASFISGHRTGELFFGEGSRLTVL.

Many counts were recorded for this clone. The V gene is TRBV7-2, the J gene TRBJ2-1; weak D call: TRBD1 (5 bases). The CDR3 is 13 residues long. The germline gives CDR1 SGHTA, CDR2 FQGNSA. V was pared by 5 bases and J by 7 bases, with 12 bases between. The CDR3, as DNA: TGTGCCAGCAGCCTTGGGGCTATTAATGAGCAGTTCTTC. This gives the protein CASSLGAINEQFF.

This chain links TRBV27 with TRBJ1-2, with TRBD1 matching over 7 bases. Germline V lookup: CDR1 MNHEY, CDR2 SMNVEV (reference sequence). This CDR3 is built from 15 residues. The V segment lost 5 bases and the J segment 3 bases; nucleotides outside the gene matches: 9. CDR3: CASSPGGTKYYGYTF. CDR3 nucleotides: TGTGCCAGCAGTCCAGGGGGAACGAAATACTATGGCTACACCTTC.

Comments on this clone: Given a far larger clone just one base away, this is likely a sequencing read error. The chain joins TRBV4-2 to TRBJ2-2; unclear D gene. CDR1 is LGHNA, CDR2 YNFKEQ, per germline. The CDR3 sequence is 16 residues long. V lost 0 bases and J lost 1, with 9 bases in between. CDR3 region: CASSQDVGGNTGELFF. In DNA, the CDR3 is TGTGCCAGCAGCCAAGACGTAGGCGGGAACACCGGGGAGCTGTTTTTT.

The gene calls are TRBV9 and TRBJ2-1, with a possible D match to TRBD2 (7 bases). The CDR3 is 14 amino acids. Germline values: CDR1 SGDLS, CDR2 YYNGEE. The V end lost 0 bases, the J end lost 10 bases, and 14 bases lay between the germline ends. The CDR3, as DNA: TGTGCCAGCAGCGTAGGTTCGGGGGGCAACGAGCAGTTCTTC. Its protein product is CASSVGSGGNEQFF.

This clone appeared a few times. J is TRBJ2-7 and V is TRBV7-2; D is undetermined. Germline CDR1 reads SGHTA; CDR2 reads FQGNSA. V was cut by 5 bases and J by 0 bases, with 5 bases left in between. This CDR3 region has 12 residues. This CDR3 reads CASSPSSYEQYF. CDR3 DNA sequence: TGTGCCAGCAGCCCTAGCTCCTACGAGCAGTACTTC.

The sample holds a few counts of this clone. The chain joins TRBV5-6 to TRBJ1-5, with a tentative D call TRBD1 (6 bases). CDR3 length: 14 residues. V was pared by 3 bases and J by 3 bases, with 10 bases between. In germline, CDR1 is SGHDT, CDR2 YYEEEE. CDR3 nucleotides: TGTGCCAGCAGCTCACCGGGACACAATCAGCCCCAGCATTTT. Protein product: CASSSPGHNQPQHF.

The CDR3 DNA follows: TGTGCCAGCAGTTCCGGCGGGGGTTATAGTGAGCAGTTCTTC. Residues: CASSSGGGYSEQFF. V is TRBV28 and J is TRBJ2-1, with 7 bases matching TRBD2. Germline CDR1 is MDHEN and CDR2 is SYDVKM. The CDR3 runs 14 residues. J was trimmed by 9 bases and V by 4 bases; bases with no gene match: 9. Filled out from reference TRBV28 and TRBJ2-1, the complete variable domain reads DVKVTQSSRYLVKRTGEKVFLECVQDMDHENMFWYRQDPGLGLRLIYFSYDVKMKEKGDIPEGYSVSREKKERFSLILESASTNQTSMYLCASSSGGGYSEQFFGPGTRLTVL.

The gene calls are TRBV7-9 and TRBJ1-2; D gene ambiguous. The length of the CDR3 is 13 residues. Trimming took off 5 bases at V and 6 bases at J, with 13 bases between the two ends. Germline V gene data show CDR1 as SEHNR and CDR2 as FQNEAQ (reference sequence). The CDR3 here is CASSHGPANGYTF. CDR3 in DNA: TGTGCCAGCAGCCACGGCCCAGCGAATGGCTACACCTTC.

V usage is TRBV27 and J usage is TRBJ2-2, with D unresolved. The germline V gene has CDR1 MNHEY and CDR2 SMNVEV (reference sequence). The CDR3 has 12 residues. Trimming cost V 5 bases and J 7 bases, with 8 bases left between them. The CDR3: CASSLRHGELFF. The CDR3 DNA reads TGTGCCAGCAGTCTGAGACACGGGGAGCTGTTTTTT.

The chain combines TRBV10-3 with TRBJ2-7; D is possibly TRBD1 (6 bases). Germline CDR1 is ENHRY and CDR2 is SYGVKD. V gave up 11 bases and J gave up 3 bases, with 14 bases separating them. This CDR3 contains 12 residues. The CDR3 reads CAAAGTLYEQYF. Here the CDR3 DNA reads TGTGCCGCAGCCGGGACACTCTACGAGCAGTACTTC.

J is TRBJ2-5 and V is TRBV20-1; D is perhaps TRBD1 or TRBD2 (5 bases each). This CDR3 spans 11 amino acids. Looked up from germline, CDR1 is DFQATT and CDR2 is SNEGSKA (reference sequence). With 3 bases removed from V and 5 bases from J, the gap between germline ends came to 7 bases. The CDR3 DNA reads TGCAGTGCTAGTTGGGGGGAGACCCAGTACTTC. Translating gives CSASWGETQYF.

In regard to this clone: At one end the junction does not follow the germline gene, possibly because of a read error. J is TRBJ2-7 and V is TRBV7-9; D gene unclear. This CDR3 comprises 15 residues. The germline gives CDR1 SEHNR, CDR2 FQNEAQ (reference sequence). CDR3 sequence (DNA): TGCGCCAGCAGCCAACAGCGAACGGCCACCTACGAGCAGTACTTC. Translating gives CASSQQRTATYEQYF.

This clone has a single count. The chain carries TRBV28 and TRBJ1-1; D remains unclear. Germline V gene data show CDR1 as MDHEN and CDR2 as SYDVKM. The V end was cut by 3 bases, the J end by 6 bases, with 14 bases between. This CDR3 region has 14 residues. This CDR3 reads CASSFIGARSEAFF. CDR3 DNA: TGTGCCAGCAGTTTTATAGGAGCGCGCTCTGAAGCTTTCTTT.